The sequence of this T cell receptor (beta chain) was determined in a study of shared clonotypes between healthy human individuals. Germline CDR1 and CDR2: MNHNS and SASEGT. The CDR3 has 13 amino acids. Deletions cut 7 bases from V and 5 bases from J, with 9 bases between. Every subset's genomic DNA went evenly onto several immunoSEQ plates. As handled by the study authors: ImmunoSEQ only sent back junction sequences with no quality scores, so filtering was done differently. The table came from immunoSEQ multiplex PCR; TCRdb's copy has only in-frame clones and leaves some out. From that table come the V and J calls and clone size; the DNA was used to work out D and trimming. The table shows about a million clones, with roughly 80% occurring only once.

The gene calls are TRBV6-1 and TRBJ1-6; the D gene is possibly TRBD1 (6 bases). The TCR sequence derives from a man aged 18 to 35 in good health. The sample taken for sequencing was memory CD4+ T cells sorted from blood. The subset: CD45RA-negative fraction. CDR3 in DNA: TGTGCCAGCAACAGGGTTAATAATTCACCCCTCCACTTT. Translation: CASNRVNNSPLHF.